This entry concerns a single TCR beta chain. The target antigen is unknown. Replicate PCRs for sorted subsets used approximately 220 ng DNA; this equaled about 30,000 T cell genomes. Method: immunoSEQ multiplex PCR; TCRdb's copy keeps in-frame clones and lacks some. The sample consists of approximately 1.9 million clones, just over 90% of them appearing once. The germline CDR1 and CDR2 sequences are SNHLY and FYNNEI. V shed 6 bases and J 4 bases; nucleotides not matched to a gene: 12. The CDR3 has 16 amino acids. The data were taken from a study of shared clonotypes between healthy human individuals. General observations from the study: Of the naive CD4 clonotypes, roughly 5% were shared across a handful of donors.

CD45RO-negative CD8 cells positively selected for CCR7 made up the naive population, which excluded terminally differentiated effector memory CD45RA+ cells. Healthy HIV-negative adults with no recent acute infections or vaccinations were recruited as donors. All donors were Caucasian adults living in Nashville, Tennessee. The sequencing input was naive CD8+ T cells from PBMCs. The receptor was derived from a man younger than 30 in good health. Some clones in this sample may be carry-over from other donors' samples. J is TRBJ2-7 and V is TRBV2; 10 nucleotides line up with TRBD2. The CDR3 nucleotides are TGTGCCAGCAGACCAAACTTTAGCGGGAGGCATTACGAGCAGTACTTC. Protein sequence: CASRPNFSGRHYEQYF.